This T cell receptor beta chain was profiled in a study of human T cells and chemical hapten exposure. Via MiXCR, TCRdb re-called the RACE reads, giving one row per CDR3 protein. Found here are around 99,000 distinct CDR3 sequences, roughly 9.6% of them singletons; the top ten hold over 2%. Germline CDR1 is SGHAT and CDR2 is FQNNGV. V was clipped by 5 bases and J by 3 bases, with 16 bases between them. This CDR3 is 15 amino acids long. Documented time point: patch test 2, 6 weeks after DPC sensitization. As to treatment: therapeutic diphenylcyclopropenone sensitization with weekly scalp DPC. In its sample, this clonotype was seen a few times.

This material consisted of whole blood, taken in connection with sensitization to the hapten diphenylcyclopropenone (DPC). The clonotype was recovered from a man in his forties with alopecia areata. Some clones in this sample may be carry-over from other donors' samples. The V call is TRBV11-2, the J call TRBJ1-1; TRBD1 might be the D (6 bases). Here the CDR3 reads CASSPLQGTYTEAFF. The CDR3, as DNA: TGTGCCAGCAGCCCACTACAGGGAACGTACACTGAAGCTTTCTTT.